One sample yielded the 23 T cell receptor beta chains listed below, sequenced in a study of shared clonotypes between healthy human individuals. Sequencing was performed with immunoSEQ multiplex PCR; in TCRdb, only in-frame clones are kept and a portion is missing. The sample has about 530,000 clones; 90% to 96% are singletons. What was sequenced was naive CD4+ T cells sorted from blood. Sample subset: CD45RA+ positively selected. Receptor source: a woman aged 25 to 39 in good health.

V gene TRBV27 combines with J gene TRBJ2-2; no clear D. The germline gives CDR1 MNHEY, CDR2 SMNVEV (reference sequence). V lost 5 bases, J lost 3 bases, and 10 bases lay in between. The CDR3 covers 14 residues. The CDR3 nucleotides are TGTGCCAGCAGTCCGCGCCAGTACACCGGGGAGCTGTTTTTT. It yields the protein CASSPRQYTGELFF.

This chain links TRBV10-3 with TRBJ1-2, with a weak D call TRBD1 (5 bases). Germline CDR1 reads ENHRY; CDR2 reads SYGVKD. The CDR3 loop spans 14 amino acids. V was trimmed by 7 bases and J by 0 bases, leaving 12 bases between them. As DNA, the CDR3 is TGTGCCATCAATACAGGAGAAGCTAACTATGGCTACACCTTC. Amino acid sequence: CAINTGEANYGYTF.

This clone appeared a single time. The chain has TRBV5-1 and TRBJ1-5, with D hard to call. The CDR3 runs to 14 residues. CDR1 is SGHRS, CDR2 YFSETQ, per germline. V was clipped by 0 bases and J by 4 bases, with 8 bases between them. The CDR3 DNA reads TGCGCCAGCAGCTTGGGCCCCAATAATCAGCCCCAGCATTTT. This codes for CASSLGPNNQPQHF.

The chain recombines TRBV27 with TRBJ1-6; the D is unclear. V was pared by 7 bases and J by 5 bases, with 15 bases between. This CDR3 comprises 15 residues. The V gene's germline CDR1 is MNHEY and CDR2 SMNVEV (reference sequence). CDR3 protein: CASNLGIRDNSPLHF. The DNA of the CDR3 is TGTGCCAGCAATTTGGGGATAAGGGATAATTCACCCCTCCACTTT.

The gene calls are TRBV6-5 and TRBJ1-1, with 10 positions matching TRBD1. The CDR3 has 15 amino acids. CDR1 and CDR2 (germline): MNHEY, SVGAGI. J was trimmed by 8 bases and V by 5 bases; bases with no gene match: 11. The CDR3 bases are TGTGCCAGCAGTCCAGTCCCGGGACAGGGGACAGAAGCTTTCTTT. It is translated as CASSPVPGQGTEAFF.

The V call is TRBV5-1, the J call TRBJ2-3; TRBD1 might be the D (6 bases). The CDR3 is 15 amino acids. Germline CDR1 SGHRS, CDR2 YFSETQ. Between the trimmed V and J ends, which lost 3 bases and 3 bases, there was a span of 14 bases. CDR3 coding DNA: TGCGCCAGCAGCTCCCAGGGGCGTGAAACAGATACGCAGTATTTT. Its protein product is CASSSQGRETDTQYF.

The chain combines TRBV6-6 with TRBJ2-1; 8 bases are shared with TRBD2. The germline CDR1 and CDR2 sequences are MNHNY and SVGAGI (reference sequence). The CDR3 length is 13 residues. The V and J ends lost 6 bases and 4 bases, in that order; junction bases with no gene match: 2. DNA of the CDR3: TGTGCCAGCAGGACTAGCGATTACAATGAGCAGTTCTTC. Translating gives CASRTSDYNEQFF.

In regard to this clone: One end of the junction does not line up with germline, which may come from a read error. The chain uses TRBV27 and TRBJ2-7; D may be TRBD1 or TRBD2 (5 bases each). The germline CDR1 and CDR2 sequences are MNHEY and SMNVEV (reference sequence). This CDR3 comprises 15 residues. This CDR3 is CASTGRGRKVYAQYF. For the CDR3, the DNA is TGTGCCAGCACGGGACGAGGGCGCAAGGTTTACGCGCAGTACTTC.

The V gene is TRBV4-2, the J gene TRBJ2-1, with TRBD2 identical over 8 bases. V shed 4 bases and J 3 bases; nucleotides not matched to a gene: 8. The CDR3 length is 16 residues. Looked up from germline, CDR1 is LGHNA and CDR2 is YNFKEQ. CDR3 loop: CASSREGLGGYNEQFF. CDR3 in DNA: TGTGCCAGCAGCCGGGAGGGACTAGGGGGCTACAATGAGCAGTTCTTC.

The J gene is TRBJ1-4, the V gene TRBV9, with a tentative D call TRBD1 (5 bases). The CDR3 contains 15 residues. The V gene's germline CDR1 is SGDLS and CDR2 YYNGEE. Trimming took off 1 base at V and 4 bases at J, with 11 bases between the two ends. CDR3 loop: CASSVKQGVNEKLFF. DNA of the CDR3: TGTGCCAGCAGCGTAAAGCAGGGCGTTAATGAAAAACTGTTTTTT.

This chain links TRBV5-1 with TRBJ2-7; D is uncertain. V lost 2 bases to trimming and J lost 1 base, with 13 bases between them. This CDR3 is built from 15 residues. Germline assignment: CDR1 SGHRS and CDR2 YFSETQ. CDR3 amino acids: CASSFSRGPSYEQYF. The DNA for the CDR3 is TGCGCCAGCAGCTTCTCGAGAGGACCATCCTACGAGCAGTACTTC. Variable domain in full (rest from reference TRBV5-1 and TRBJ2-7): KAGVTQTPRYLIKTRGQQVTLSCSPISGHRSVSWYQQTPGQGLQFLFEYFSETQRNKGNFPGRFSGRQFSNSRSEMNVSTLELGDSALYLCASSFSRGPSYEQYFGPGTRLTVT.

This clone was seen only once. The chain has TRBV25-1 and TRBJ2-7; possible D gene TRBD2, 5 bases. CDR1 MGHDK and CDR2 SYGVNS come from the germline V gene. The CDR3 runs 17 residues. V lost 3 bases and J 2 bases, leaving 20 bases between the germline ends. The CDR3 reads CASSDAGLRAVAYEQYF. CDR3 bases: TGTGCCAGCAGTGACGCCGGATTGCGGGCCGTAGCCTACGAGCAGTACTTC.

The chain combines TRBV18 with TRBJ1-4; TRBD1 aligns across 7 bases. The V and J ends lost 1 base and 7 bases, in that order; junction bases with no gene match: 6. Germline CDR1 is KGHSH and CDR2 is LQKENI. This CDR3 contains 15 residues. Here the CDR3 DNA reads TGTGCCAGCTCACCACTGACAGGGACAACTGAAAAACTGTTTTTT. This translates into CASSPLTGTTEKLFF. The full variable domain, in which reference TRBV18 and TRBJ1-4 provide the parts outside the CDR3, is NAGVMQNPRHLVRRRGQEARLRCSPMKGHSHVYWYRQLPEEGLKFMVYLQKENIIDESGMPKERFSAEFPKEGPSILRIQQVVRGDSAAYFCASSPLTGTTEKLFFGSGTQLSVL.

This chain joins TRBV4-2 and TRBJ1-2; TRBD1 matches 9 bases. The V segment lost 4 bases and the J segment 6 bases; nucleotides outside the gene matches: 6. The CDR3 sequence is 14 residues long. The germline V gene has CDR1 LGHNA and CDR2 YNFKEQ. The CDR3 DNA is TGTGCCAGCAGCCCGACAGGGGGGTTAAATGGCTACACCTTC. Translated, it gives CASSPTGGLNGYTF.

The V call is TRBV5-1, the J call TRBJ2-3; TRBD2 agrees at 9 bases. CDR3 size: 16 residues. The V gene's germline CDR1 is SGHRS and CDR2 YFSETQ. With 1 base clipped from V and 4 bases from J, the junction kept 7 bases outside the gene matches. CDR3 sequence reads: CASSLSASGNPDTQYF. The DNA for the CDR3 is TGCGCCAGCAGCTTGTCGGCTAGCGGGAATCCAGATACGCAGTATTTT.

Here the CDR3 DNA reads TGCAGCGGTGGGGGAACAGTCGGCGAGCAGTACTTC. Protein: CSGGGTVGEQYF. The rearrangement joins TRBV29-1 to TRBJ2-7; D might be TRBD1 or TRBD2, each matching 5 bases. The germline V gene encodes CDR1 SQVTM and CDR2 ANQGSEA. The V end was cut by 7 bases, the J end by 6 bases, with 16 bases between. The CDR3 totals 12 residues.

The chain links TRBV20-1 to TRBJ1-2; D gene uncertain. This CDR3 comprises 10 residues. The V end was cut by 0 bases, the J end by 13 bases, with 9 bases between. Germline V gene data show CDR1 as DFQATT and CDR2 as SNEGSKA (reference sequence). As DNA, the CDR3 is TGCAGTGCTAGAGAGATCAGGCCCACCTTC. Encoded protein: CSAREIRPTF.

The V gene is TRBV5-1, the J gene TRBJ2-7; 7 positions agree with TRBD1. CDR1 and CDR2 (germline): SGHRS, YFSETQ. The CDR3 covers 16 residues. J was trimmed by 3 bases and V by 0 bases; bases with no gene match: 9. The CDR3 region has the DNA TGCGCCAGCAGCTTGGGTCGACAGGGACACCGCTACGAGCAGTACTTC. Protein: CASSLGRQGHRYEQYF.

The CDR3 coding sequence is TGTGCCAGCTCACAAGGCGCAGATACGCAGTATTTT. Its translation is CASSQGADTQYF. This sequence joins TRBV18 and TRBJ2-3; D gene ambiguous. The CDR3 is made up of 12 amino acids. CDR1 is KGHSH and CDR2 is LQKENI in the germline V gene. Trimming shortened V by 4 bases and J by 4 bases, and 6 bases separated the two germline ends.

This chain uses TRBV2 with TRBJ2-1; D is ambiguous. This CDR3 spans 15 amino acids. Trimming cost V 6 bases and J 0 bases, with 12 bases left between them. Germline-derived CDR1 and CDR2 are SNHLY and FYNNEI. DNA of the CDR3: TGTGCCAGCAGGGGATTGGCCAGCTCCTACAATGAGCAGTTCTTC. Its protein is CASRGLASSYNEQFF.

CDR3 nucleotides: TGTGCCAGCAGTTACCTGGGGACTAGCGGGAGTCGAGAGCAGTACTTC. As protein: CASSYLGTSGSREQYF. The gene calls are TRBV6-6 and TRBJ2-7; 14 bases map to TRBD2. The V segment lost 2 bases and the J segment 7 bases; nucleotides outside the gene matches: 7. Germline V CDR1 and CDR2: MNHNY, SVGAGI (reference sequence). CDR3 size: 16 residues.

The chain employs TRBV25-1 and TRBJ2-3; D is unresolved. The CDR3 consists of 11 residues. Between the trimmed V and J ends, which lost 3 bases and 6 bases, there was a span of 4 bases. Germline V gene data show CDR1 as MGHDK and CDR2 as SYGVNS. CDR3 DNA sequence: TGTGCCAGCAGTGAGGGGGATACGCAGTATTTT. Its protein product is CASSEGDTQYF.

This chain connects TRBV6-6 to TRBJ2-3; 12 bases fit TRBD2. Germline V gives CDR1 MNHNY, CDR2 SVGAGI (reference sequence). The CDR3 contains 14 residues. V was pared by 6 bases and J by 6 bases, with 4 bases of the junction left unmatched. The CDR3 nucleotides are TGTGCCAGCAGAGGACTAGCGGGATCTGATACGCAGTATTTT. It specifies CASRGLAGSDTQYF.